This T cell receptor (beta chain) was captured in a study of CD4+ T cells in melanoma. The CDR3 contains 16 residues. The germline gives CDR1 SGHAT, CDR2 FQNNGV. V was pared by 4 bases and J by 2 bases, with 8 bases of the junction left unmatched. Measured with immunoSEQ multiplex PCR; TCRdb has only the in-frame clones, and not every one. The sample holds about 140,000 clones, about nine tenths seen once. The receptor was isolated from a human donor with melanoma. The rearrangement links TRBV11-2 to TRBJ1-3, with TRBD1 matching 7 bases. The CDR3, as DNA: TGTGCCAGCAGCTATCCGACAGGGAGGGCTGGAAACACCATATATTTT. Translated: CASSYPTGRAGNTIYF.